This entry concerns a single T cell receptor (beta chain). Its antigen remains unidentified. Base qualities are not recorded, but no much larger clone differs from it by a single base. The germline V gene (reference sequence) supplies CDR1 SEHNR and CDR2 FQNEAQ. Measured from the cysteine to the phenylalanine, the CDR3 is 15 residues long. Here the CDR3 DNA is all that survives: 45 bases in frame from base 1. V loses 8 bases of germline sequence and J loses 2 bases, and the interval between the two ends is 18 bases. The data were obtained in a study of cytomegalovirus exposure and HLA in healthy donors (dated by TCRdb to 2015 to 2018). In terms of the full investigation: An earlier analysis of roughly 570 of the donors reported 276 Gb of sequence data and some 110 million unique TCR beta sequences obtained from approximately 180 million T cells. Roughly 300 gigabases of sequencing data and around 88 million unique TCR sequences made up an early release that covered roughly 670 HLA-typed donors. The genetic ancestry cluster associated with self-reported Caucasian donors included about 81% of the roughly 380 genotyped donors. The study aimed to test whether signatures of past pathogen exposure could be identified by cataloging public T cell receptors. The study used immunosequencing to profile the T cell repertoires of under 700 subjects and linked those repertoires to cytomegalovirus serostatus. In addition to the first cohort of roughly 700 subjects, a separate validation cohort of 120 different subjects was used. High-throughput TCR immunosequencing, statistical association of individual TCRs with disease status, and machine learning were combined to predict cytomegalovirus infection status. To study patterns of TCR occurrence, a later analysis re-analyzed previously published TCR beta repertoires from 500 to 850 donors and added high-resolution HLA genotyping. Rather than drawing on any new phenotypic data, the later analysis identified candidate immune exposures from TCR beta sequences and the way those sequences occurred across donors. An earlier analysis of 500 to 750 of the donors applied high-throughput TCR beta sequencing to assess whether each TCR beta V gene segment acted as functional or pseudogenic. Donor age, sex, ethnicity and CMV serostatus were compiled together with the repertoire data. In a later genetic analysis, genome-wide SNP genotypes for about 55% of the roughly 700 donors were used, and that subset was treated as a discovery cohort. All discovery cohort repertoires had been generated using a single sequencing platform. Both class I and class II loci were covered by HLA typing, at four-digit resolution. The number of typed donors differed by locus: 629-630 for A, B, C, DRB1 and DQB1; 522 for DQA1; some 590 for DPA1; and around 450 for DPB1. Several DR-DQ haplotypes were treated as single units for association and clustering because of strong linkage in the cohort. Among 300 to 500 genotyped donors of the cohort, an average of around 250,000 unique TCR beta nucleotide sequences was sequenced per donor, of which approximately 19% were non-productive. Broader findings and caveats from the paper: When HLA alleles, especially DR and DQ, strongly co-occurred, TCR associations were difficult to assign to individual alleles. A later analysis found that HLA-associated TCR beta chains were more clonally expanded and had lower generation probabilities than equally common non-associated chains. In a later analysis, some 17,000 TCR beta sequences were associated with specific HLA alleles at a false discovery rate of 0.05. Presence/absence analyses assumed roughly uniform sequencing depth across donors, an assumption that may not hold. Because counts were too low, about 17 rarely observed V segments, including chromosome 9 orphons, were excluded from the earlier analysis of 587 of the donors. A later genetic analysis reported fewer N-insertions in productive TCRs among donors in an Asian-associated ancestry cluster than the roughly 700-donor mean. The study gave a list of about 160 TCR beta chains associated with cytomegalovirus. The authors suggested that the approach could potentially be generalized to other disease states and immunological phenotypes. According to a later analysis, most CMV-associated TCR beta chains appeared to be HLA-restricted, and the HLA associations seemed to be driven largely by CMV exposure. Correlated functional status among segregating V segments might be attributable to linkage disequilibrium, but an unknown experimental factor could not be ruled out. Because some donors lacked HLA typing at each locus, the association tests relied only on the typed subset. The sequencing pipeline was judged likely to have produced a cluster of highly shared sequence variants as a technical artifact. A further reported finding was that TCR beta sequences accurately predicted the HLA-A and HLA-B alleles for most subjects in the first cohort. A later analysis reported that several top co-occurrence clusters appeared linked to parvovirus B19, influenza, CMV and Epstein-Barr virus. An association between a missense DCLRE1C variant and V-gene and J-gene trimming of TCR beta chains was found in a later genetic analysis and replicated in an independent cohort. The classifier was reported to diagnose cytomegalovirus status with high specificity and sensitivity in both the original and validation cohorts. In a later analysis, TCR association rates were found to vary across HLA loci, with the most associated TCRs seen for DRB1 alleles and the fewest for HLA-C alleles. For the cohort, immune exposure information was limited to CMV serostatus. A few of the identified cytomegalovirus-associated TCR beta chains were confirmed in vitro to be specific for cytomegalovirus antigens. Broadly in line with IMGT annotations, most TCR beta V segments showed up in productive rearrangements about 87% or about 30% of the time in an earlier analysis of several hundred of the donors. Some IMGT-functional V segments, including TRBV6-2 and TRBV6-3, could not be distinguished by the 87-base-pair reads and were therefore excluded. In this cohort, only TCR beta chains were sequenced, and detectable features were limited by the absence of alpha or paired-chain data. Most TCR sequences were observed very rarely across donors, whereas some public TCRs were present in many individuals.

Library preparation was by the immunoSEQ multiplex PCR assay. For the multiplex PCR, a mixture combining 60 forward primers for TCR Vbeta segments and 13 reverse primers for TCR Jbeta segments was used. A multiplex PCR assay on genomic DNA amplified the CDR3 region of rearranged TCR beta genes. The Illumina HiSeq System was used to sequence the amplified TCR beta libraries as 87-base-pair reads. Processing in the source paper ran as follows. A later analysis tallied tens of millions of unique TCR beta chains across the 666 repertoires, and some 12 million of those chains were shared by two or more donors. To remove PCR and sequencing errors, raw reads were error-corrected and collapsed into unique sequences using a nearest-neighbor algorithm that merged closely related sequences. V, D and J gene segments were assigned by aligning CDR3 sequences to IMGT reference sequences. For a sequence to be retained, a match of at least six nucleotides to both a V gene segment and a J gene segment was required. Rearrangements were called productive when the CDR3 lacked stop codons and stayed in frame with V and J; all others were non-productive. Following IMGT convention, CDR3 was defined as the stretch from the second conserved V-encoded cysteine up to the conserved J-encoded phenylalanine. The earlier analysis of some 550 of the donors excluded any sequence lacking an unambiguous match to a single V gene segment. In an earlier analysis of some 590 of the donors, a V segment was called functional when productive rearrangements were above 56.7%, and segregating when the standard deviation between donors exceeded 5%. A statistical classification framework was built for diagnosing cytomegalovirus status from the catalog of TCR beta chain sequences. V and J gene assignment, in a later analysis, came from comparing TCR nucleotide sequences with IMGT/GENE-DB human TR gene sequences. In a later analysis, CDR3 sequences and most-parsimonious VDJ recombination scenarios were assigned using the TCRdist pipeline. In a later analysis, each TCR beta chain was defined by its CDR3 amino acid sequence together with its V-gene family, and reads lacking a unique V-gene family were excluded. A later analysis removed 550 to 700 highly shared, low-generation-probability nucleotide sequences to deal with suspected cross-contamination and a sequencing artifact. In a later analysis, a clonal expansion index was calculated for each public chain from normalized within-repertoire ranks of inferred template counts. In a later analysis, generation probabilities were computed using a VDJ recombination model fitted to out-of-frame rearrangements, and the results were checked against IGoR. In a later analysis, TCR-TCR, TCR-HLA and TCR-CMV co-occurrence was scored with hypergeometric tests, and a repertoire-size bias correction was applied to TCR pairs. False discovery rates were estimated in a later analysis by permuting HLA or CMV assignments 20 times. In a later analysis, co-occurring TCRs were grouped using DBSCAN, and TCRdist sequence similarity was added for clustering within HLA-allele-positive subsets. For co-occurrence clustering, repertoires with fewer than 30,000 or more than 120,000 public chains were excluded, along with about five repertoires with anomalous nucleotide sharing. The table was pulled from immuneACCESS by TCRdb, which kept in-frame rearrangements only. Such tables lose some clones; where checked, under half of the loss comes from unresolved V genes, and the rest has no known cause. That table supplies the V and J calls and clone size; D and trimming were determined from the DNA. This sample comprises around 95,000 clones, about 76% of them detected only once. Around a tenth of the sample is in the top ten clones.

In total, about 650 healthy bone marrow donors made up the cohort. At the time of sampling, every cohort member was nominally healthy, though immune exposures that went unrecorded were likely present. The donor tested CMV seropositive and was one of the 289 seropositive cohort members. Every donor gave a peripheral blood sample, and the peripheral blood mononuclear cells from that sample were used for TCR beta sequencing. The Qiagen DNeasy Blood Extraction Kit was used to extract genomic DNA from the blood cell samples. Source material: PBMCs. The TCR sequence derives from a man aged 25 to 40 in good health and CMV-seropositive. The rearrangement combines TRBV7-9 with TRBJ2-5; matching of 7 bases hints at TRBD1 as the D gene. The CDR3 region: CASGWAGGIQETQYF. In nucleotides, the sequence is TGTGCCAGCGGCTGGGCAGGGGGGATTCAAGAGACCCAGTACTTC.